This TCR beta chain was identified during a study of cytomegalovirus exposure and HLA in healthy donors. V was cut by 2 bases and J by 3 bases, with 8 bases left in between. CDR3 length equals 13 residues. Germline V gene data show CDR1 as SNHLY and CDR2 as FYNNEI. Findings of the study overall: The only immune exposure information that was available was CMV serostatus.

Amplification used 60 Vbeta primers and 13 Jbeta primers. Libraries were prepared by immunoSEQ multiplex PCR; TCRdb keeps only in-frame clonotypes and omits some of them. The repertoire consists of about 160,000 clones, with roughly four fifths occurring once and the leading ten covering 1.5% to 1.9%. To note about this clone: Its target is not known.

The chain joins TRBV2 to TRBJ2-7; TRBD2 might be the D (7 bases). The sample consisted of PBMCs. This receptor was obtained from a man aged 35 to 55 in good health and CMV-seronegative. Written as DNA, the CDR3 is TGTGCCAGCAGTGAAAGGGGGGGCTACGAGCAGTACTTC. Its protein is CASSERGGYEQYF.